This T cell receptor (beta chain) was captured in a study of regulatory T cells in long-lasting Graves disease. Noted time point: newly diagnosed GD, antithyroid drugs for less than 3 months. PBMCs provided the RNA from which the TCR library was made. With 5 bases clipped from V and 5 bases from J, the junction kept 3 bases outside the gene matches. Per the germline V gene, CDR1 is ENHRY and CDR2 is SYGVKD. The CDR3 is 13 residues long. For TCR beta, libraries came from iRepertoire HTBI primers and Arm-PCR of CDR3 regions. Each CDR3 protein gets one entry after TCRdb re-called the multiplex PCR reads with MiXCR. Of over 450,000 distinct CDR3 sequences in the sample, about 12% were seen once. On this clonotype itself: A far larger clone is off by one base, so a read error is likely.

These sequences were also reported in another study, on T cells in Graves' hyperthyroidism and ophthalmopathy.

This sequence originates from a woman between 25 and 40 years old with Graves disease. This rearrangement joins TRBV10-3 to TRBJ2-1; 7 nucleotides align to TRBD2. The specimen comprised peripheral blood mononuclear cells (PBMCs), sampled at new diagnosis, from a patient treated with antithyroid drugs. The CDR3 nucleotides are TGTGCCATCAGTCAGCGGGAAAACAATGAGCAGTTCTTC. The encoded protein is CAISQRENNEQFF.